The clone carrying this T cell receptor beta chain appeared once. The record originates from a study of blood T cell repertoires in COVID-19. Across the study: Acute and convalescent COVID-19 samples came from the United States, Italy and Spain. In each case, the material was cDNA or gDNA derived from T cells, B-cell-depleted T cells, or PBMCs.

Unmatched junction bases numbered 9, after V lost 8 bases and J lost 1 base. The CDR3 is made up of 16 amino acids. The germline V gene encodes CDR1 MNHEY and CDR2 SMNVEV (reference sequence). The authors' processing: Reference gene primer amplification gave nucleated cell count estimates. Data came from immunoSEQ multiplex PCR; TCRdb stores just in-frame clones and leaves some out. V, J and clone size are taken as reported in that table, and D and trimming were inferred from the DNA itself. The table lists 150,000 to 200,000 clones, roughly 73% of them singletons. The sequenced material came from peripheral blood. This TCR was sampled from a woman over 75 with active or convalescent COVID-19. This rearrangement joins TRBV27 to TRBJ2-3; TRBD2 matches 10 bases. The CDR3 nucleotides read TGTGCCAGCTCCGGCTGGGGGACTAGCGGCACAGATACGCAGTATTTT. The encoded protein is CASSGWGTSGTDTQYF.